These 15 T cell receptor beta chains came from one sample sequenced in a study of T cell repertoires in cytomegalovirus infection. No antigen has been assigned to these receptors. TCRdb re-called the reads with MiXCR, one entry per CDR3 protein. The table lists about 830,000 distinct CDR3 sequences, approximately 29% of them singletons, with around 12% in the top ten. Sample: cultured CD8+ T cells from PBMCs, taken from culture after CMV antigen stimulation. The receptors come from a human donor in good health (CMV status not recorded). Some clones in this sample may be carry-over from other donors' samples.

J is TRBJ2-4 and V is TRBV7-9; TRBD1 agrees at 10 bases. The CDR3 is made up of 14 amino acids. Trimming cost V 5 bases and J 8 bases; bases outside gene matches: 6. Germline loops: CDR1 SEHNR, CDR2 FQNEAQ (reference sequence). CDR3 coding DNA: TGTGCCAGCAGCCTCCGACAGGGGGCCGACATTCAGTACTTC. Translating it yields CASSLRQGADIQYF.

The V and J genes are TRBV13 and TRBJ1-5; no reliable D call. The CDR3 is made up of 15 amino acids. Trimming took off 0 bases at V and 0 bases at J, with 6 bases between the two ends. CDR1 is PRHDT, CDR2 FYEKMQ, per germline (reference sequence). The CDR3: CASSLGMGSNQPQHF. DNA for the CDR3: TGTGCCAGCAGCTTAGGAATGGGTAGCAATCAGCCCCAGCATTTT.

This clonotype was observed a few times. This chain uses TRBV4-1 with TRBJ2-5, with D perhaps matching TRBD2 (6 bases). The CDR3 runs 16 residues. Deletions cut 1 base from V and 2 bases from J, with 14 bases between. CDR1 and CDR2 from the germline V gene are MGHRA and YSYEKL. The CDR3 reads CASSQVLLATQETQYF. DNA of the CDR3: TGCGCCAGCAGCCAAGTTTTACTAGCCACACAAGAGACCCAGTACTTC.

This rearrangement joins TRBV6-5 to TRBJ1-2; 7 bases map to TRBD1. CDR3 length: 13 amino acids. Germline lookup yields CDR1 MNHEY and CDR2 SVGAGI. Trimming cost V 10 bases and J 3 bases; bases outside gene matches: 8. The CDR3 sequence: CATRDRAYYGYTF. The CDR3 DNA is TGTGCCACCAGAGACAGGGCCTACTATGGCTACACCTTC.

The chain employs TRBV6-5 and TRBJ2-1, with 7 bases identical to TRBD1. V gave up 6 bases and J gave up 2 bases; unmatched junction bases: 7. Germline V gene sequence: CDR1 MNHEY, CDR2 SVGAGI. This CDR3 is 15 amino acids long. CDR3 nucleotides: TGTGCCAGCAGCCGACAGGGAAATACCTACAATGAGCAGTTCTTC. Translated: CASSRQGNTYNEQFF.

The chain combines TRBV4-1 with TRBJ2-1; the D is unclear. Germline-derived CDR1 and CDR2 are MGHRA and YSYEKL. The CDR3 runs to 12 residues. V was trimmed by 1 base and J by 5 bases, leaving 3 bases between them. As DNA, the CDR3 is TGCGCCAGCAGCCAAGCGGACAATGAGCAGTTCTTC. Translating gives CASSQADNEQFF.

The chain has TRBV29-1 and TRBJ1-2; no definite D call. The V and J ends lost 2 bases and 8 bases respectively, with 9 bases between them. Germline assignment: CDR1 SQVTM and CDR2 ANQGSEA. The CDR3 runs 11 residues. CDR3 DNA sequence: TGCAGCGTTGAAACAAGGTCCGGCTACACCTTC. It codes for CSVETRSGYTF.

This clonotype occurred once. A much larger clone differs by one base, so this may be a read error. The chain recombines TRBV7-4 with TRBJ1-1, with TRBD1 matching over 10 bases. This CDR3 spans 15 amino acids. Trimming took 5 bases from V and 10 from J; bases not matched to a gene: 13. Germline CDR1 reads SGHVT; CDR2 reads SQSDAQ. In nucleotides, the CDR3 is TGTGCCAGCAGCGGAGAGTTCCGGGACAGGGGTGCAGCTTTCTTT. It translates to CASSGEFRDRGAAFF.

The chain couples TRBV5-1 to TRBJ2-6, with 11 bases matching TRBD2. CDR3 length: 22 residues. Germline trimming cut 0 bases from V and 0 bases from J; bases unmatched to any gene: 14. CDR1 and CDR2 (germline): SGHRS, YFSETQ. The CDR3 reads CASSLVRPELAGVRSGANVLTF. CDR3 DNA: TGCGCCAGCAGCTTGGTTCGCCCCGAACTAGCGGGGGTTCGCTCTGGGGCCAACGTCCTGACTTTC.

V and J are TRBV6-2 or TRBV6-3 and TRBJ1-6, with TRBD1 matching over 10 bases. Per the germline V gene, CDR1 is MNHEY and CDR2 is SVGEGT. The CDR3 loop spans 15 amino acids. J was trimmed by 5 bases and V by 7 bases; bases with no gene match: 5. CDR3 nucleotides: TGTGCCAGCAATCAGGGACAGGGGAATAATTCACCCCTCCACTTT. Translating it yields CASNQGQGNNSPLHF.

This clonotype was seen at least ten times. The chain joins TRBV7-9 to TRBJ2-7, with 7 bases identical to TRBD2. Germline V gene sequence: CDR1 SEHNR, CDR2 FQNEAQ (reference sequence). The CDR3 has 14 residues. V trimming: 5 bases; J trimming: 3 bases; junction bases outside the gene matches: 7. The CDR3 here is CASSHRDYYYEQYF. Written as DNA, the CDR3 is TGTGCCAGCAGCCACCGGGACTACTACTACGAGCAGTACTTC.

The CDR3 sequence is CASSNGHITEAFF. The CDR3 DNA follows: TGTGCCAGCAGTAACGGACATATCACTGAAGCTTTCTTT. V gene TRBV27 combines with J gene TRBJ1-1, with D possibly being TRBD1 (5 bases). Germline V gene lookup returns CDR1 MNHEY and CDR2 SMNVEV (reference sequence). Between the trimmed V and J ends, which lost 5 bases and 4 bases, there was a span of 11 bases. The CDR3 length is 13 residues.

The V gene is TRBV5-8, the J gene TRBJ2-5, with D possibly matching TRBD2 (5 bases). Between the trimmed V and J ends, which lost 0 bases and 6 bases, there was a span of 15 bases. The length of the CDR3 is 15 residues. Germline CDR1 reads SGHTS; CDR2 reads YDEGEE. The CDR3: CASSLGRRAGQTQYF. The CDR3 region has the DNA TGTGCCAGCAGCTTGGGACGACGGGCGGGTCAGACCCAGTACTTC. The full variable domain, with the rest looked up from reference TRBV5-8 and TRBJ2-5, is EAGVTQSPTHLIKTRGQQATLRCSPISGHTSVYWYQQALGLGLQFLLWYDEGEERNRGNFPPRFSGRQFPNYSSELNVNALELEDSALYLCASSLGRRAGQTQYFGPGTRLLVL.

The rearrangement links TRBV28 to TRBJ2-3, with D maybe TRBD1 (5 bases). The CDR3 runs to 14 residues. V was pared by 5 bases and J by 6 bases, with 15 bases between. Germline loops: CDR1 MDHEN, CDR2 SYDVKM. CDR3 in amino acids: CASSPDTIGDTQYF. The CDR3, as DNA: TGTGCCAGCAGTCCGGACACTATAGGGGATACGCAGTATTTT.

The rearrangement uses TRBV11-2 and TRBJ2-7; TRBD1 or TRBD2 may be the D gene (5 bases each). The length of the CDR3 is 13 residues. Germline CDR1 is SGHAT and CDR2 is FQNNGV. CDR3 in amino acids: CSSSLGVRREQYV. DNA of the CDR3: TGTTCCAGCAGCTTAGGGGTTCGGAGGGAGCAGTACGTC.